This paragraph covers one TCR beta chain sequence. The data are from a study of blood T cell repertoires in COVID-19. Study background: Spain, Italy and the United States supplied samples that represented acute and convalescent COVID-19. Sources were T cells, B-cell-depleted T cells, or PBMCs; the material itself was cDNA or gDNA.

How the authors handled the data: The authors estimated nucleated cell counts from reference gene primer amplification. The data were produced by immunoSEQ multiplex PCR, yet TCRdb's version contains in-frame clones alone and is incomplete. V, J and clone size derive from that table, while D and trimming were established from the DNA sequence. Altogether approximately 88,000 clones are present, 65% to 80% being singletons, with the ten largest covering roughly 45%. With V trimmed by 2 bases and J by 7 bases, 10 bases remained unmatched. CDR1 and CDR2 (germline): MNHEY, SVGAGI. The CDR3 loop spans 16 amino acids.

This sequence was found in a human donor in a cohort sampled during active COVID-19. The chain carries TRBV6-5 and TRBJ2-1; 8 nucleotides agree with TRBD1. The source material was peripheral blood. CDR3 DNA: TGTGCCAGCAGTTACCAACCGACAGGGGTTAGGAATGAGCAGTTCTTC. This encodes CASSYQPTGVRNEQFF.